Listed below are T cell receptor beta chains from one sample, sequenced in a study of naive and memory T cell subsets. TCRdb analysed the UMI-ligation and nested PCR reads with MiXCR anew, one entry per CDR3 protein. The data hold roughly 150,000 distinct CDR3 sequences, with approximately 22% observed a single time. Sequenced: naive CD4+ T cells from blood. Source of these receptors: a human donor in good health. The CDR3 runs from the conserved cysteine through the conserved F or W. D genes are given only for firm matches. Clone size is not always given. Where it is, it says once, few, many or a class for expanded clones.

TRBD2	TRBV12-3/TRBV12-4	TRBJ2-2	NA	TGTGCCAGCAGCCTCGGGCTAGCGGGAGGAATGAACACCGGGGAGCTGTTTTTT	CASSLGLAGGMNTGELFF
TRBD2	TRBV20-1	TRBJ2-1	few	TGCAGTGCTAGAGGGCTCGCTAGCGGGAGAGGGTATGAGCAGTTCTTC	CSARGLASGRGYEQFF
NA	TRBV29-1	TRBJ2-7	many	TGCAGCGTTGTAACAGGGACCTACGAGCAGTACTTC	CSVVTGTYEQYF
NA	TRBV28	TRBJ2-7	NA	TGTGCCAGCAGTACGCAGGGTGACACCTACGAGCAGTACTTC	CASSTQGDTYEQYF
NA	TRBV12-5	TRBJ2-1	few	TGTGCTAGTGGTTTGATATCCTCTGGTGAGCAGTTCTTC	CASGLISSGEQFF
TRBD2	TRBV20-1	TRBJ2-4	once	TGCAGTGCTAGAGATGCCTCAGCCCGGGGGGACATTCAGTACTTC	CSARDASARGDIQYF
NA	TRBV28	TRBJ2-7	few	TGTGCCAGCAGAGGATACAGGGAAGGAGAGCAGTACTTC	CASRGYREGEQYF
NA	TRBV28	TRBJ2-7	few	TGTGCCAGCAGTTCCCCGCGGGGCGAGCAGTACTTC	CASSSPRGEQYF
TRBD1	TRBV2	TRBJ2-3	few	TGTGCCAGCAGTCTCGGACAGGGAAGGGTTACAGATACGCAGTATTTT	CASSLGQGRVTDTQYF
NA	TRBV29-1	TRBJ2-1	NA	TGCAGCGTTGGCCCCGGGGGAGGTGAGCAGTTCTTC	CSVGPGGGEQFF
NA	TRBV29-1	TRBJ1-1	NA	TGCAGCGTCACAAGGGGGGACGAAGCTTTCTTT	CSVTRGDEAFF
NA	TRBV6-4	TRBJ2-1	many	TGTGCCAGCAGTGCCCCTGGGGGACGGCAGTTCTTC	CASSAPGGRQFF
TRBD2	TRBV15	TRBJ2-1	NA	TGTGCCACCTTCTCGGCGAGGACTAGCGGGAAATTGTATGAGCAGTTCTTC	CATFSARTSGKLYEQFF
NA	TRBV28	TRBJ2-2	NA	TGTGCCAGCTTCAGGGGCACGAACACCGGGGAGCTGTTTTTT	CASFRGTNTGELFF
NA	TRBV11-2	TRBJ1-5	NA	TGTGCCAGCAGCTTAGGACAACGGGATCAGCCCCAGCATTTT	CASSLGQRDQPQHF
NA	TRBV12-3/TRBV12-4	TRBJ2-7	NA	TGTGCCAGCAGTTCCGGGGCTGCCCAGGCGGACGAGCAGTACTTC	CASSSGAAQADEQYF
TRBD2	TRBV9	TRBJ2-1	few	TGTGCCAGCAGCCAACTAGCGTTCTACAATGAGCAGTTCTTC	CASSQLAFYNEQFF
NA	TRBV6-6	TRBJ1-2	NA	TGTGCCAGCAGGGACTGGCAAGCTAACTATGGCTACACCTTC	CASRDWQANYGYTF
NA	TRBV29-1	TRBJ2-1	many	TGCAGCTCCAGGGTTTACAATGAGCAGTTCTTC	CSSRVYNEQFF
NA	TRBV29-1	TRBJ2-3	many	TGCAGCGTTGAATTCGACAGTCGAGATACGCAGTATTTT	CSVEFDSRDTQYF
NA	TRBV15	TRBJ2-3	many	TGTGCCACCAGCAGAGAGGGCTTGACAGCAGATACGCAGTATTTT	CATSREGLTADTQYF
TRBD2	TRBV4-1	TRBJ2-3	few	TGCGCCAGCAGCCTTACTAGCGGGAGGGCCTGGCGGGACACAGATACGCAGTATTTT	CASSLTSGRAWRDTDTQYF
NA	TRBV30	TRBJ2-7	many	TGTGCCTGGAGTCCTCAATACGAGCAGTACTTC	CAWSPQYEQYF
TRBD2	TRBV5-1	TRBJ2-1	NA	TGCGCCAGCAGCTTCGTGGGACTAGCGGGAGCTTACAATGAGCAGTTCTTC	CASSFVGLAGAYNEQFF
NA	TRBV29-1	TRBJ2-5	few	TGCAGCGCCCCCCAAGTTCGCGAGACCCAGTACTTC	CSAPQVRETQYF
NA	TRBV7-2	TRBJ1-2	few	TGTGCCAGCAGCTTAGACAGGGTAAACTATGGCTACACCTTC	CASSLDRVNYGYTF
NA	TRBV29-1	TRBJ1-2	NA	TGCAGCGTCGCCGGTCTGCATCGGGACTATGGCTACACCTTC	CSVAGLHRDYGYTF
NA	TRBV20-1	TRBJ1-5	NA	TGCAGTGCTAGACCCCGGCCTCGTCAGCCCCAGCATTTT	CSARPRPRQPQHF
NA	TRBV28	TRBJ2-4	NA	TGTGCCAGCAGTTCGACAGAAAACATTCAGTACTTC	CASSSTENIQYF